This TCR beta chain came from a study of blood T cell repertoires in COVID-19. About the research overall: From the United States, Italy and Spain came samples of acute and convalescent COVID-19. PBMCs, B-cell-depleted T cells, or T cells were the source of the cDNA or gDNA that made up the material.

How the authors handled the data: Amplification of reference gene primers was used by the study to estimate nucleated cell counts. This table comes from immunoSEQ multiplex PCR, and its TCRdb copy is limited to in-frame clones, with some not included. The V and J calls and clone size were taken over from that table, and D and trimming were inferred from the DNA. Of just over 300,000 clones detected, 90% appear once; the ten largest clones hold around 4.5%. Participants were aged about 18 to 100 years from 20 to 30 US areas. Comments on this clone: The junction differs from germline at one of its ends, possibly a read error.

CDR1 and CDR2 from the germline V gene are SSHAT and FNYEAQ (reference sequence). CDR3 length equals 17 residues. This clonotype originated in a woman aged 18-35 years with acute COVID-19. Input material: PBMCs or T cells enriched from blood (not recorded which). The chain links TRBV7-7 to TRBJ2-3, with D maybe TRBD2 (5 bases). CDR3 protein: CASSLYETRMGTDTQYF. Written as DNA, the CDR3 is TGTGCTAGCAGCTTATACGAAACTAGGATGGGCACAGATACGCAGTATTTT. Supplemented by reference TRBV7-7 and TRBJ2-3, the full variable domain reads GAGVSQSPRYKVTKRGQDVTLRCDPISSHATLYWYQQALGQGPEFLTYFNYEAQPDKSGLPSDRFSAERPEGSISTLTIQRTEQRDSAMYRCASSLYETRMGTDTQYFGPGTRLTVL.